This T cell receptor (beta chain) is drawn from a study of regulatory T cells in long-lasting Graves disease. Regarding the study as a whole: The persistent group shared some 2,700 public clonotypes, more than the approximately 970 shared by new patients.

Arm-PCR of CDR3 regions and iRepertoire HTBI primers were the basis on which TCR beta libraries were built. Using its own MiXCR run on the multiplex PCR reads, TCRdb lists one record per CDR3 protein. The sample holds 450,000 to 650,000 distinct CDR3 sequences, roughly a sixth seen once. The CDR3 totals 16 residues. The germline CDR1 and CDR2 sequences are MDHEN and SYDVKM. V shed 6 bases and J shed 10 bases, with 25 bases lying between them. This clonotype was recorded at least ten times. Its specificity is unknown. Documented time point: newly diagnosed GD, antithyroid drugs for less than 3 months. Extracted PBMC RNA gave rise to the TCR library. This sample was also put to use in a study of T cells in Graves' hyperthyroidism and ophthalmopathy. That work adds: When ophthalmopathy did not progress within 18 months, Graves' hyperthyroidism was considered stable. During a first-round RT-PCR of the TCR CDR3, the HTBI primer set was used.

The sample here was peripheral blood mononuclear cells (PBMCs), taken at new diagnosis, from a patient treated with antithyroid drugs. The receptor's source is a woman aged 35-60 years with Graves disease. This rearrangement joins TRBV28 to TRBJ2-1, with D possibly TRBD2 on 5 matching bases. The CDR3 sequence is CASSPVEGFGVGEQFF. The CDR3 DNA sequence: TGTGCCAGCAGCCCGGTCGAAGGCTTCGGGGTGGGAGAGCAGTTCTTC.